This T cell receptor beta chain is drawn from a study of T cell repertoires in enteric fever (dated by TCRdb to 2017 to 2018). Broadly, across the study: Working with volunteers who had been experimentally challenged with Salmonella Typhi or Paratyphi A, the study rebuilt the Salmonella-specific repertoire of their circulating effector CD4+ T cells. Circulating effector CD4+ T cells that responded to Salmonella infection were identified with mass cytometry. Tetramers loaded with CdtB(105-125) peptide variants (SP110Y, ST110H) were used to stain T cells, including ex vivo. In the study, T cell receptor sequencing was integrated with live fluorescence barcoding, mass cytometry and unbiased single-cell cloning.

In its sample, this clonotype was seen a few times. Its target antigen remains unknown. A clone one base away is much larger, so this may be a read error. Beyond this particular receptor, the publication reports: The study pinpointed HlyE and CdtB as immunodominant T cell antigens specific to S. Typhi and S. Paratyphi A. Single amino acid differences in the immunodominant proteins CdtB and PhoN appeared to drive the accumulation of T cells that did not cross-react between serovars. Expanded clonotypes included cross-reactive responses against distantly related Salmonella serovars and clones recognizing antigens unique to S. Typhi or S. Paratyphi A.

Sequencing relied on an Illumina MiSeq. TCRdb ran its own pipeline on the public reads, namely fastp trimming at Q25 and MiXCR clone calling, and kept in-frame beta chains. Each record represents a unique CDR3 protein, reported with the most common genes and DNA among its rows. The sample table holds approximately 1,600 distinct CDR3 sequences, of which around a third were seen once. Clones ranked in the top ten supply around 18% of the sample. The CDR3 starts with the cysteine, ends with the phenylalanine, and has 16 residues. Left in the record is the CDR3 DNA by itself, 48 bases read in frame from the first base. For CDR1 and CDR2, the germline V gene (reference sequence) lists SEHNR and FQNEAQ. Here V drops 10 bases and J drops 0 bases, and the junction holds 12 bases not matched to any gene.

Recombination joined TRBV7-9 with TRBJ2-3, and 8 junctional nucleotides match TRBD2. This TCR derives from a human donor with Salmonella enteric fever, either typhoid or paratyphoid (not recorded which). Sequences were obtained from CCR7- CD38- CD4+ T cells from PBMCs. The sequenced DNA: TGTGCCAACAGTTTAGGTAGCGGGGCTAGCACAGATACGCAGTATTTT. Protein translation: CANSLGSGASTDTQYF.